This T cell receptor (beta chain) was obtained from a study of cytomegalovirus exposure and HLA in healthy donors. Study-wide context: The approximately 110 validation repertoires, a later analysis reported, used the same platform as the 650 to 800 repertoires from the first cohort.

Only in-frame clones appear in the TCRdb table, and some are missing; sequencing was by immunoSEQ multiplex PCR. Here the sample spans roughly 63,000 clones, 89% being singletons. The validation cohort, a group of more than 95 subjects, included the donors and was separate from the approximately 670-subject first cohort. A word on this clone: The antigen remains unidentified.

Findings and limits, study-wide: The TCR clusters that emerged in the first cohort tended, a later analysis found, to co-occur in the 110 or so validation repertoires.

This CDR3 is 13 amino acids long. CDR1 MNHEY and CDR2 SVGAGI come from the germline V gene. Trimming stripped 3 bases from V and 6 bases from J, with 9 bases between. Specimen: PBMCs. This sequence joins TRBV6-5 and TRBJ2-4; D may be TRBD2 (6 bases). This sequence was found in a woman younger than 35 in good health and CMV-seronegative. Written as DNA, the CDR3 is TGTGCCAGCAGTTATCTGGGAGGAAACATTCAGTACTTC. Its protein is CASSYLGGNIQYF.